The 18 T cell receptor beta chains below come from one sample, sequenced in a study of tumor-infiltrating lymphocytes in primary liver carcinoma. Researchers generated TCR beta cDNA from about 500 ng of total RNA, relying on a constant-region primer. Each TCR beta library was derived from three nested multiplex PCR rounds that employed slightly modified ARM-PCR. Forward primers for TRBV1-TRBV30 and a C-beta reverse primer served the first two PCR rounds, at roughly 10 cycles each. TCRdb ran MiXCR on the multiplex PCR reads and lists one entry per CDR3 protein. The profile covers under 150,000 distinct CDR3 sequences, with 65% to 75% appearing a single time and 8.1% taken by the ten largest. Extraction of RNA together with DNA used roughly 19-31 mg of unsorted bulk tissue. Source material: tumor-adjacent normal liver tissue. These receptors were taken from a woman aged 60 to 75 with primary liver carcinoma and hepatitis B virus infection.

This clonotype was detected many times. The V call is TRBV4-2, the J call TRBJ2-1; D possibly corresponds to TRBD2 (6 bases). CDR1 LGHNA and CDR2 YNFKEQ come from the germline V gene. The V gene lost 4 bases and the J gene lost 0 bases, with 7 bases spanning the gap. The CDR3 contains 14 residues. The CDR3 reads CASSRGDSYNEQFF. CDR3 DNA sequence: TGTGCCAGCAGCCGGGGGGACTCCTACAATGAGCAGTTCTTC.

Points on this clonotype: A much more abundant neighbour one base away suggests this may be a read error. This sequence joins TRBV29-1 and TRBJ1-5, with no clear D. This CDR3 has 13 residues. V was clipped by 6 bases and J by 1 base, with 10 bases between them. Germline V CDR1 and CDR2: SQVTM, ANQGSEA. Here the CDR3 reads CSVADGSNQPQHF. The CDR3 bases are TGCAGCGTCGCCGACGGAAGCAATCAGCCCCAGCATTTT. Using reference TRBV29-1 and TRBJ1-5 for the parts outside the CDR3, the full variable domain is SAVISQKPSRDICQRGTSLTIQCQVDSQVTMMFWYRQQPGQSLTLIATANQGSEATYESGFVIDKFPISRPNLTFSTLTVSNMSPEDSSIYLCSVADGSNQPQHFGDGTRLSIL.

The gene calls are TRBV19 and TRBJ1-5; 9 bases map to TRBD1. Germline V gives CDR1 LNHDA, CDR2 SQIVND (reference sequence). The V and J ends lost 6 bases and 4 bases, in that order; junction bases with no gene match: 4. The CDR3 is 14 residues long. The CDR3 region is CASRWDRANQPQHF. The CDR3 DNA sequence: TGTGCCAGTAGATGGGACAGGGCAAATCAGCCCCAGCATTTT.

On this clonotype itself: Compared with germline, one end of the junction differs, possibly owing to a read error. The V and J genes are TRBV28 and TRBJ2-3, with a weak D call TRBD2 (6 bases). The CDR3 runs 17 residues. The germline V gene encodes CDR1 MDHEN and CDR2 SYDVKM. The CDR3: CAGSLDGYSGRADTQYF. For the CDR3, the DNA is TGTGCCGGCAGTTTAGACGGGTATAGCGGTAGAGCAGATACGCAGTATTTT. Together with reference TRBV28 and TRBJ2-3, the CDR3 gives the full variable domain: DVKVTQSSRYLVKRTGEKVFLECVQDMDHENMFWYRQDPGLGLRLIYFSYDVKMKEKGDIPEGYSVSREKKERFSLILESASTNQTSMYLCAGSLDGYSGRADTQYFGPGTRLTVL.

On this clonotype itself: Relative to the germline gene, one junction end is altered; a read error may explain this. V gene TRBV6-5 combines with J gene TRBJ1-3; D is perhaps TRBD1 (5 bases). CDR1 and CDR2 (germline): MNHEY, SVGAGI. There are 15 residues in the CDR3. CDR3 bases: TGTGCCAGCAGGGCGGGACCGGGAGGACGAAACATCATATATTTT. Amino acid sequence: CASRAGPGGRNIIYF.

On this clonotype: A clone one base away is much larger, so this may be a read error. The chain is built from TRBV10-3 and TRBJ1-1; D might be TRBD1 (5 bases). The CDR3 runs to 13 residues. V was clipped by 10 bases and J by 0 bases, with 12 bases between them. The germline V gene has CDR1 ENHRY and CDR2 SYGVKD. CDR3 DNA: TGTGCCACTACCGTGACAGTGAACACTGAAGCTTTCTTT. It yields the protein CATTVTVNTEAFF.

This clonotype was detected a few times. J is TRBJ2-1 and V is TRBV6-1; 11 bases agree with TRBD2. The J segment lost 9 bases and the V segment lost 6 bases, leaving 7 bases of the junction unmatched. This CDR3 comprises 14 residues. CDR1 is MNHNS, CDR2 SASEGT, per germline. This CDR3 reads CASSLIAGGREQFF. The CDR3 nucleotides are TGTGCCAGCAGCTTGATAGCGGGAGGGCGTGAGCAGTTCTTC.

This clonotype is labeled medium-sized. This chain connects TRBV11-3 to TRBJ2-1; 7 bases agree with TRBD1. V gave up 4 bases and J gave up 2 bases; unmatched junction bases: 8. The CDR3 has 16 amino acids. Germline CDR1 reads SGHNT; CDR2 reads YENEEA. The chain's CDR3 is CASSSDRDPTYNEQFF. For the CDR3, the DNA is TGTGCCAGCAGCTCCGACAGGGACCCGACCTACAATGAGCAGTTCTTC.

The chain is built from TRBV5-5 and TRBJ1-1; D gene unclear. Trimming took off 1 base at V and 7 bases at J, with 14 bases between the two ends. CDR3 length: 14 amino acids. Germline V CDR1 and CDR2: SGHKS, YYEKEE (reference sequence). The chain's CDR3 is CASSLFLGNSEAFF. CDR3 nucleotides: TGTGCCAGCAGCTTGTTCCTTGGGAATAGTGAAGCTTTCTTT.

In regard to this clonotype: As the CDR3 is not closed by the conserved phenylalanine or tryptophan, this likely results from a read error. DNA for the CDR3: TGCAGCGTAGTTAAGCTAGCGGAAGCATCGGTCAATGAGCAGTTCCTC. The encoded protein is CSVVKLAEASVNEQFL. V and J are TRBV29-1 and TRBJ2-1; 7 positions agree with TRBD2. This CDR3 is 16 amino acids long. Trimming at V came to 6 bases and at J to 6 bases, leaving 17 bases not matched to a gene. The germline V gene encodes CDR1 SQVTM and CDR2 ANQGSEA.

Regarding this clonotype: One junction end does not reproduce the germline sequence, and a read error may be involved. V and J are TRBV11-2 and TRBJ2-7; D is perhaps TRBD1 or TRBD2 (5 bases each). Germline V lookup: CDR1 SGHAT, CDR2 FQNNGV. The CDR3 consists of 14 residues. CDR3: CASSRDGPSNEHYF. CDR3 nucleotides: TGTGCTAGCAGCCGGGACGGACCTTCCAACGAGCATTACTTC. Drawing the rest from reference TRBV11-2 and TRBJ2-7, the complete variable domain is EAGVAQSPRYKIIEKRQSVAFWCNPISGHATLYWYQQILGQGPKLLIQFQNNGVVDDSQLPKDRFSAERLKGVDSTLKIQPAKLEDSAVYLCASSRDGPSNEHYFGPGTRLTVT.

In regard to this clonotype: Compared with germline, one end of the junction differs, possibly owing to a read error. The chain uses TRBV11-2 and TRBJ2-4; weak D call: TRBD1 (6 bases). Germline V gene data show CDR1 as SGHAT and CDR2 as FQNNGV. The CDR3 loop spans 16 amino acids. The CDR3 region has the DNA TGTGCCAGCAGCTCAGGACAGTCCCTAGCCATAAACATTCAGTACTTC. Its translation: CASSSGQSLAINIQYF.

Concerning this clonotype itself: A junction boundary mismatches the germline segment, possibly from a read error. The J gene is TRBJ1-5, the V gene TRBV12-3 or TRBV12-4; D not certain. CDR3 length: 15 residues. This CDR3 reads CAGSLVSSAILPQHF. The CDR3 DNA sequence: TGTGCCGGCAGTTTAGTCTCGTCAGCCATTCTGCCCCAGCATTTT.

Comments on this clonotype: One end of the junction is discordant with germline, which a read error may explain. This CDR3 is CGVRRDGGYTF. The CDR3, as DNA: TGCGGCGTACGGAGAGATGGGGGCTACACCTTC. V and J are TRBV29-1 and TRBJ1-2; no clear D. The CDR3 has 11 residues. The germline gives CDR1 SQVTM, CDR2 ANQGSEA.

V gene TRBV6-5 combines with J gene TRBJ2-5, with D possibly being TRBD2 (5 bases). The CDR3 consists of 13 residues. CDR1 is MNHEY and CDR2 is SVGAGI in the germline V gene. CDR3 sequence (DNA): TGTGCGAGCGGCACCGCGATGGGGGAGACCCAGTACTTC. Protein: CASGTAMGETQYF.

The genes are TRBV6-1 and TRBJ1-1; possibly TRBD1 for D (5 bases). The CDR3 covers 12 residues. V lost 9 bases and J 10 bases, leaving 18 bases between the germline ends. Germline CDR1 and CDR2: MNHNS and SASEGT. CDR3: CARRVLQEGAFF. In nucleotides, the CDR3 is TGTGCCAGGAGGGTACTACAGGAGGGAGCTTTCTTT.

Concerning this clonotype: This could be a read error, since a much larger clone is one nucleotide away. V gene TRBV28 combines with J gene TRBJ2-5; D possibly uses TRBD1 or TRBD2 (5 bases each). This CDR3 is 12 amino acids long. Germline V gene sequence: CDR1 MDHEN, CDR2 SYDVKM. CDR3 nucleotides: TGTGCCAGCAGTTCCTCCGGGGCCACCCGGTACTTC. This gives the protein CASSSSGATRYF.

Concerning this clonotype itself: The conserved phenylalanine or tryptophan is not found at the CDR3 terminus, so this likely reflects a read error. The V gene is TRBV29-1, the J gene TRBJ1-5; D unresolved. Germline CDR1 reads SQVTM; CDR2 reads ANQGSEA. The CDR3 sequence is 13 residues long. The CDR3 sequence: CSVPGVGNQSQHL. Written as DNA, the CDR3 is TGCAGCGTGCCCGGGGTAGGCAATCAGTCCCAGCATCTT.